The source of this T cell receptor (beta chain) is a study of read filtering for tumor transcriptome and immune sequencing. Study-level information: Among patients, 17 to 20 were male and 14 female, aged about 45 to 90 (mean about 72). Whole-transcriptome libraries were prepared after DNase treatment. Findings of the study overall: Without single-read clonotypes, shared clonotype proportions correlated more between IR-seq and RNA-seq. The sorted CD138-negative fraction was a mixed bone marrow immune population, not purified T cells.

V was clipped by 3 bases and J by 9 bases, with 12 bases between them. Germline lookup yields CDR1 SGHTA and CDR2 FQGNSA. The CDR3 covers 13 residues. Notes on this clonotype: As yet, its antigen is unknown. This may be a read error, as it is one base from a much larger clone.

From about 0.4 ug of RNA, a library with molecular barcoded alpha/delta and beta/gamma adaptors was made. TCRdb called the reads again in MiXCR, with one record for every CDR3 protein. The data show approximately 61,000 distinct CDR3 sequences, approximately 20% seen once. The clonotype was recovered from a donor over 35 with multiple myeloma. The sequenced material came from a population of CD138-negative cells sorted from bone marrow. V usage is TRBV7-2 and J usage is TRBJ1-5, with D unclear. The CDR3 here is CASSFPGGLPQHF. Here the CDR3 DNA reads TGTGCCAGCAGCTTCCCGGGCGGGCTGCCCCAGCATTTT.